This T cell receptor beta chain was sequenced for a study of identifying expanded T cells in peripheral blood. CDR1 and CDR2 from the germline V gene are MNHEY and SMNVEV (reference sequence). CDR3 length: 11 amino acids. V dropped 3 bases and J dropped 4 bases, with 3 bases sitting between them. Produced via immunoSEQ multiplex PCR; TCRdb's table is partial and in-frame only. The sample consists of approximately 100,000 clones, around nine tenths of them appearing once. The sample taken for sequencing was blood. The sequence derives from a person aged 18 to 75 in good health. The chain joins TRBV27 to TRBJ1-2; the D is unclear. DNA for the CDR3: TGTGCCAGCAGTTTGGGCTATGGCTACACCTTC. As protein: CASSLGYGYTF.